The 9 T cell receptor beta chains below all came from one sample that was sequenced in a study of regulatory T cells in long-lasting Graves disease. The time point here: newly diagnosed GD, antithyroid drugs for less than 3 months. Preparation of the TCR library used RNA extracted from PBMCs. Libraries of TCR beta came from iRepertoire HTBI primers plus Arm-PCR of CDR3 regions. Each CDR3 protein is one row after TCRdb ran MiXCR on the multiplex PCR reads. The table records some 600,000 distinct CDR3 sequences, about 15% of them present only once. These sequences were also reported in another study, on T cells in Graves' hyperthyroidism and ophthalmopathy.

This specimen consisted of peripheral blood mononuclear cells (PBMCs), obtained at new diagnosis, from a patient treated with antithyroid drugs. The receptors come from a man between 18 and 35 years old with Graves disease.

The table lists this clonotype with a few counts. The chain uses TRBV10-3 and TRBJ1-4; D is possibly TRBD1 (5 bases). V lost 8 bases and J 4 bases, leaving 8 bases between the germline ends. The CDR3 has 12 amino acids. Germline V lookup: CDR1 ENHRY, CDR2 SYGVKD. The CDR3 coding sequence is TGTGCCATCGGGGGAATTAATGAAAAACTGTTTTTT. This translates into CAIGGINEKLFF.

The V and J genes are TRBV7-8 and TRBJ2-3, with D possibly being TRBD1 or TRBD2 (6 bases each). CDR1 is SGHVS, CDR2 FQNEAQ, per germline. This CDR3 region has 14 residues. V gave up 4 bases and J gave up 4 bases, with 12 bases separating them. In nucleotides, the CDR3 is TGTGCCAGCAGCTCTCGAGGGGGGCCAGATACGCAGTATTTT. Its translation: CASSSRGGPDTQYF.

This clonotype appeared a single time. Possible read error: a much larger clone is one base away. This chain joins TRBV28 and TRBJ2-1, with 12 positions matching TRBD2. This CDR3 has 17 residues. Germline loops: CDR1 MDHEN, CDR2 SYDVKM. The CDR3 here is CASAPGVGLAGLNGQFF. The CDR3 nucleotides read TGTGCCAGCGCGCCGGGCGTTGGACTAGCGGGACTCAATGGGCAGTTCTTC.

This clonotype was recorded at least ten times. The V and J genes are TRBV20-1 and TRBJ2-5; TRBD1 aligns across 7 bases. The CDR3 extends over 12 amino acids. V lost 4 bases and J lost 5; bases outside the gene matches: 4. CDR1 is DFQATT, CDR2 SNEGSKA, per germline (reference sequence). This chain's CDR3 is CSAKRGLETQYF. The CDR3 DNA follows: TGCAGTGCTAAAAGGGGGCTGGAGACCCAGTACTTC.

A note on this clonotype: At one boundary the junction diverges from the germline segment, which might be a read error. This chain links TRBV9 with TRBJ2-1, with 12 bases that match TRBD2. From germline, CDR1 is SGDLS and CDR2 YYNGEE. CDR3 length equals 19 residues. The CDR3 DNA is TGTGCCAACAGCGTAAGTACTAGCGGGAGGACGAGCTCCTACAATGAGCAGTTCTTC. Its protein is CANSVSTSGRTSSYNEQFF.

The rearrangement uses TRBV2 and TRBJ1-2; 10 bases are shared with TRBD1. The CDR3 totals 15 residues. CDR1 SNHLY and CDR2 FYNNEI come from the germline V gene. V gave up 6 bases and J gave up 3 bases; unmatched junction bases: 7. The CDR3 nucleotides are TGTGCCAGCAGCCTTGGGACAGGGGTTGACTATGGCTACACCTTC. Translating gives CASSLGTGVDYGYTF.

The rearrangement joins TRBV6-2 or TRBV6-3 to TRBJ2-3; D is perhaps TRBD2 (6 bases). The length of the CDR3 is 14 residues. V lost 7 bases to trimming and J lost 6 bases, with 17 bases between them. Germline-derived CDR1 and CDR2 are MNHEY and SVGEGT. The CDR3 here is CASTFTEGVDTQYF. In DNA form, the CDR3 reads TGTGCCAGCACCTTTACGGAGGGAGTTGATACGCAGTATTTT.

The chain combines TRBV20-1 with TRBJ1-4, with D hard to call. V was trimmed by 2 bases and J by 4 bases, leaving 11 bases between them. CDR3 length equals 14 residues. Per germline, CDR1 DFQATT and CDR2 SNEGSKA (reference sequence). The CDR3 protein is CSARPAGFNEKLFF. The CDR3, as DNA: TGCAGTGCTAGACCGGCGGGTTTTAATGAAAAACTGTTTTTT.

This clonotype was seen a handful of times. V usage is TRBV19 and J usage is TRBJ2-1, with TRBD2 identical over 14 bases. The germline V gene encodes CDR1 LNHDA and CDR2 SQIVND (reference sequence). V was pared by 6 bases and J by 2 bases, with 3 bases of the junction left unmatched. The CDR3 runs 16 residues. For the CDR3, the DNA is TGTGCCAGTAGCCGGACTAGCGGGAGGCCCTACAATGAGCAGTTCTTC. Translating it yields CASSRTSGRPYNEQFF.